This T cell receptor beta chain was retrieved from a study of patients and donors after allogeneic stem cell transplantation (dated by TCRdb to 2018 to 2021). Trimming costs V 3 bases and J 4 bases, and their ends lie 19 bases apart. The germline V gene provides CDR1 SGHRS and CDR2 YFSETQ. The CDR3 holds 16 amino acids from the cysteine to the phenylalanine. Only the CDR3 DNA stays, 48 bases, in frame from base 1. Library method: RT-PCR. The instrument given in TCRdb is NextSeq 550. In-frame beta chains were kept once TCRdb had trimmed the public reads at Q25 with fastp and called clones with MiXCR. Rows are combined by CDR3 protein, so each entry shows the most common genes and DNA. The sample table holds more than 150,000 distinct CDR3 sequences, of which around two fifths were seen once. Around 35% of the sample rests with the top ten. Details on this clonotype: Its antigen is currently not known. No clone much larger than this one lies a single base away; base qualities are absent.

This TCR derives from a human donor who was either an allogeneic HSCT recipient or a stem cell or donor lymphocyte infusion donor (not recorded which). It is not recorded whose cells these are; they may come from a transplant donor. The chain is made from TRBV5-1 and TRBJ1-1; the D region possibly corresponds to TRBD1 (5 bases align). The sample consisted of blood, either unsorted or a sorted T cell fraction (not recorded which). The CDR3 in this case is CASSSGTSGHSTEAFF. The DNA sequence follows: TGCGCCAGCAGCTCAGGAACCTCAGGACATAGCACTGAAGCTTTCTTT.